A single sample gave rise to the 22 T cell receptor beta chains below, sequenced in a study of cytomegalovirus exposure and HLA in healthy donors (TCRdb year 2017). Libraries were built with the immunoSEQ multiplex PCR assay. TCRdb took this table from immuneACCESS and kept in-frame rearrangements with V and J called. Such tables lack part of the clones; where checked against another copy, unresolved V genes explain under half of the gap, and the rest is unexplained. The sample data list 130,000 to 150,000 clones, and about 91% of these were observed just once. The ten largest clones add up to about 10% of the sample. Sequencing was performed on PBMCs. The receptors derive from a woman between 18 and 30 years old in good health and CMV-seropositive.

The gene calls are TRBV5-1 and TRBJ2-3; TRBD2 aligns across 7 bases. The CDR3 spans 18 residues. Losses at the gene ends were 0 bases for V and 2 bases for J; bases not matched to a gene: 12. Germline V gives CDR1 SGHRS, CDR2 YFSETQ. CDR3 sequence (DNA): TGCGCCAGCAGCTTGGTCCCCTTGCGGGGGTCTATCACAGATACGCAGTATTTT. Its translation: CASSLVPLRGSITDTQYF.

CDR3 DNA: TGTGCCACCCGACGGGGGACAGATACGCAGTATTTT. This encodes CATRRGTDTQYF. This chain uses TRBV19 with TRBJ2-3; D perhaps matches TRBD2 (6 bases). V lost 10 bases, J lost 3 bases, and 11 bases lay in between. The CDR3 consists of 12 residues. Germline CDR1 LNHDA, CDR2 SQIVND (reference sequence). The complete variable domain, with remaining parts taken from reference TRBV19 and TRBJ2-3, reads DGGITQSPKYLFRKEGQNVTLSCEQNLNHDAMYWYRQDPGQGLRLIYYSQIVNDFQKGDIAEGYSVSREKKESFPLTVTSAQKNPTAFYLCATRRGTDTQYFGPGTRLTVL.

V gene TRBV5-1 combines with J gene TRBJ2-3; TRBD2 matches 11 bases. Trimming cost V 6 bases and J 2 bases; bases outside gene matches: 5. Per the germline V gene, CDR1 is SGHRS and CDR2 is YFSETQ. This CDR3 comprises 15 residues. The CDR3 DNA follows: TGCGCCAGCAAACGGGGACTAGCGGTCACAGATACGCAGTATTTT. Its protein product is CASKRGLAVTDTQYF.

The chain employs TRBV6-5 and TRBJ1-6, with 7 nucleotides matching TRBD1. V lost 6 bases and J lost 10; bases outside the gene matches: 9. Germline-derived CDR1 and CDR2 are MNHEY and SVGAGI. The CDR3 length is 14 residues. CDR3 sequence reads: CASSSDRERSPLHF. CDR3 coding DNA: TGTGCCAGCAGCTCCGACAGGGAACGGTCACCCCTCCACTTT.

This sequence joins TRBV5-1 and TRBJ1-2, with D possibly TRBD1 on 6 matching bases. This CDR3 is 13 amino acids long. Trimming removed 4 bases from V and 2 bases from J, with 9 bases in between. CDR1 is SGHRS and CDR2 is YFSETQ in the germline V gene. The CDR3 coding sequence is TGCGCCAGCAGCCTGGGACAAAACTATGGCTACACCTTC. Its protein product is CASSLGQNYGYTF.

This chain links TRBV9 with TRBJ1-5; D is undetermined. The ends were cut back, 0 bases at V and 5 bases at J, with 6 bases in the middle. Looked up from germline, CDR1 is SGDLS and CDR2 is YYNGEE. The CDR3 runs to 13 residues. The CDR3 DNA reads TGTGCCAGCAGCGTAGGCACTTATCAGCCCCAGCATTTT. Translating gives CASSVGTYQPQHF.

The chain is built from TRBV6-5 and TRBJ1-6; D is unclear. The CDR3 has 16 residues. Germline lookup yields CDR1 MNHEY and CDR2 SVGAGI. V lost 4 bases, J lost 7 bases, and 17 bases lay in between. CDR3 region: CASSSFLVPGNSPLHF. CDR3 nucleotide sequence: TGTGCCAGCAGTTCCTTTCTAGTCCCGGGGAATTCACCCCTCCACTTT.

This CDR3 reads CASTGPQETQYF. CDR3 sequence (DNA): TGTGCCTCGACAGGGCCCCAAGAGACCCAGTACTTC. This chain links TRBV30 with TRBJ2-5; 7 bases are shared with TRBD1. The germline V gene has CDR1 GTSNPN and CDR2 SVGIG (reference sequence). This CDR3 is built from 12 residues. J gave up 1 base and V 7 bases, and 3 bases lay outside the gene matches.

The rearrangement uses TRBV29-1 and TRBJ1-2; D remains ambiguous. V lost 3 bases, J lost 4 bases, and 6 bases lay in between. The germline CDR1 and CDR2 sequences are SQVTM and ANQGSEA. The CDR3 loop spans 11 amino acids. The CDR3 loop reads CSVDWSYGYTF. The CDR3 bases are TGCAGCGTTGATTGGAGCTATGGCTACACCTTC.

This rearrangement joins TRBV11-2 to TRBJ1-1; TRBD1 agrees at 9 bases. The CDR3 extends over 16 amino acids. Losses at the gene ends were 3 bases for V and 4 bases for J; bases not matched to a gene: 9. Germline loops: CDR1 SGHAT, CDR2 FQNNGV. In DNA, the CDR3 is TGTGCCAGCAGCTTGTCTTCCGGGACAGGGAGCACTGAAGCTTTCTTT. Encoded protein: CASSLSSGTGSTEAFF.

The rearrangement links TRBV9 to TRBJ2-7; no reliable D call. The CDR3 spans 15 residues. V lost 0 bases and J lost 2, with 12 bases in between. Germline values: CDR1 SGDLS, CDR2 YYNGEE. CDR3 coding DNA: TGTGCCAGCAGCGTAGCTAGTACACCTACCTACGAGCAGTACTTC. Translated, it gives CASSVASTPTYEQYF.

The CDR3 protein is CASSLSNGGDGELFF. The CDR3 DNA is TGTGCCAGCAGTTTATCGAATGGAGGGGACGGGGAGCTGTTTTTT. The chain employs TRBV27 and TRBJ2-2, with a possible D match to TRBD2 (6 bases). In germline, CDR1 is MNHEY, CDR2 SMNVEV (reference sequence). V lost 0 bases and J lost 7, with 12 bases in between. The length of the CDR3 is 15 residues.

The chain combines TRBV6-5 with TRBJ1-1, with TRBD1 identical over 7 bases. CDR3 size: 15 residues. The germline V gene encodes CDR1 MNHEY and CDR2 SVGAGI. After removal of 10 bases from V and 1 base from J, the junction contained 12 bases not matched to a gene. DNA for the CDR3: TGTGCCACTGAGAAGACCGGGACAGAGAACACTGAAGCTTTCTTT. It translates to CATEKTGTENTEAFF.

The genes are TRBV9 and TRBJ1-1; D not resolved. The V end was cut by 0 bases, the J end by 4 bases, with 10 bases between. The CDR3 is made up of 14 amino acids. Germline loops: CDR1 SGDLS, CDR2 YYNGEE. For the CDR3, the DNA is TGTGCCAGCAGCGTAGGAGGAGGGAGCACTGAAGCTTTCTTT. Its protein product is CASSVGGGSTEAFF.

The genes are TRBV7-2 and TRBJ1-5, with 7 bases lining up with TRBD1. The CDR3 is 16 amino acids. Trimming at V came to 2 bases and at J to 6 bases, leaving 10 bases not matched to a gene. Germline V CDR1 and CDR2: SGHTA, FQGNSA. In DNA, the CDR3 is TGTGCCAGCAGCTTATACGCAGGGGGAATTCTTCAGCCCCAGCATTTT. This codes for CASSLYAGGILQPQHF.

This clone has only one observation. This chain joins TRBV10-2 and TRBJ2-4; 7 bases are a match to TRBD1. V shed 6 bases and J 6 bases; nucleotides not matched to a gene: 5. CDR1 is WSHSY, CDR2 SAAADI, per germline. There are 13 residues in the CDR3. The CDR3 protein is CASRGDSANIQYF. The CDR3 DNA reads TGCGCCAGCAGGGGGGACAGTGCAAACATTCAGTACTTC.

The chain couples TRBV5-4 to TRBJ1-2, with a possible D match to TRBD1 (6 bases). The V end was cut by 1 base, the J end by 2 bases, with 9 bases between. CDR1 is SGHNT and CDR2 is YYREEE in the germline V gene (reference sequence). The CDR3 runs 14 residues. CDR3 protein: CASSLQGQNYGYTF. CDR3 DNA: TGTGCCAGCAGCTTGCAGGGGCAAAACTATGGCTACACCTTC.

The chain employs TRBV5-1 and TRBJ2-5; 12 bases are a match to TRBD1. The CDR3 contains 18 residues. Unmatched junction bases numbered 12, after V lost 1 base and J lost 5 bases. CDR1 is SGHRS and CDR2 is YFSETQ in the germline V gene. CDR3 sequence (DNA): TGCGCCAGCAGCTTGAAGACCGGGACAGGGGGCGCGAGGGAGACCCAGTACTTC. It codes for CASSLKTGTGGARETQYF.

The chain recombines TRBV5-1 with TRBJ2-3, with 7 bases matching TRBD2. Germline CDR1 is SGHRS and CDR2 is YFSETQ. V shed 0 bases and J 1 base; nucleotides not matched to a gene: 2. There are 15 residues in the CDR3. The DNA of the CDR3 is TGCGCCAGCAGCTTGGCCGCGGGGGGCACAGATACGCAGTATTTT. Translation: CASSLAAGGTDTQYF.

This clone has more than one count but fewer than ten. CDR3 DNA sequence: TGCAGCGTTGACACGCGGTTTAATCCTGAAGCTTTCTTT. It codes for CSVDTRFNPEAFF. This chain uses TRBV29-1 with TRBJ1-1; D unresolved. Between the trimmed V and J ends, which lost 3 bases and 6 bases, there was a span of 14 bases. The germline CDR1 and CDR2 sequences are SQVTM and ANQGSEA. This CDR3 comprises 13 residues.

The chain has TRBV10-3 and TRBJ1-2, with D possibly TRBD1 on 5 matching bases. The V end lost 3 bases, the J end lost 6 bases, and 11 bases lay between the germline ends. Germline CDR1 is ENHRY and CDR2 is SYGVKD. This CDR3 contains 13 residues. CDR3 region: CAISDGGVNGYTF. DNA for the CDR3: TGTGCCATCAGTGACGGAGGGGTGAATGGCTACACCTTC.

This clone was recorded only once. The V and J genes are TRBV6-5 and TRBJ1-1, with 8 nucleotides matching TRBD1. V was clipped by 2 bases and J by 5 bases; unmatched bases: 10. This CDR3 has 16 residues. CDR1 and CDR2 (germline): MNHEY, SVGAGI. For the CDR3, the DNA is TGTGCCAGCAGTTACGCCCCGACAGGGGATTTTACTGAAGCTTTCTTT. Residues: CASSYAPTGDFTEAFF.